This record covers a single T cell receptor beta chain. RNA transcripts were the template for amplifying TCR beta CDR3 regions. The primer set for the first-round RT-PCR of the TCR CDR3 was HTBI. TCRdb analysed the multiplex PCR reads with MiXCR anew, one entry per CDR3 protein. The data show around 600,000 distinct CDR3 sequences, 45% seen once. The sample comes from a study of T cells in Graves' hyperthyroidism and ophthalmopathy. Used for diagnoses were clinical symptoms, serum thyroxine and TRAb, thyroid ultrasound and orbital computed tomography. V lost 1 base and J 3 bases, leaving 7 bases between the germline ends. CDR3 length equals 13 residues. Germline CDR1 is SNHLY and CDR2 is FYNNEI.

The sequence came from an adult man with Graves' disease, either hyperthyroidism or ophthalmopathy (not recorded which). The sample comprised peripheral blood or thyroid tissue (not recorded which). This chain uses TRBV2 with TRBJ2-7; D is perhaps TRBD2 (5 bases). CDR3 sequence (DNA): TGTGCCAGCAGTGAAGGGACTCTCTACGAGCAGTACTTC. As protein: CASSEGTLYEQYF.